Following are 7 T cell receptor beta chains from one sample sequenced in a study of glioma-infiltrating T cells. TCR alpha and beta CDR3 regions were amplified from RNA using iRepertoire nested multiplex PCR. TCRdb called the multiplex PCR reads again in MiXCR, with one record for every CDR3 protein. Of 400,000 or so distinct CDR3 sequences in the sample, 41% were seen once. Sequences were obtained from glioma tissue, nonneoplastic brain tissue, or PBMCs (not recorded which). These receptor sequences come from a human donor with low-grade glioma or glioblastoma, undergoing nonglioma brain surgery, or in good health (not recorded which).

Only a few counts were recorded for this clonotype. The rearrangement joins TRBV10-3 to TRBJ1-1; 9 nucleotides agree with TRBD1. Germline trimming cut 6 bases from V and 4 bases from J; bases unmatched to any gene: 6. The CDR3 extends over 14 amino acids. CDR1 ENHRY and CDR2 SYGVKD come from the germline V gene. CDR3 bases: TGTGCCATCAGCAGGACAGGGGAGGGCACTGAAGCTTTCTTT. Translation gives CAISRTGEGTEAFF.

The CDR3 sequence is CSARTGQGVNEQYF. In DNA, the CDR3 is TGCAGTGCTAGGACGGGACAGGGGGTGAACGAGCAGTACTTC. The rearrangement links TRBV20-1 to TRBJ2-7; TRBD1 matches at 11 bases. CDR3 size: 14 residues. From germline, CDR1 is DFQATT and CDR2 SNEGSKA (reference sequence). The ends lost 3 bases at V and 5 bases at J; junction bases unmatched: 6.

Details on this clonotype: This sequence may be a read error, since a much larger clone differs from it by one base. The chain carries TRBV27 and TRBJ2-2; possibly TRBD1 or TRBD2 for D (6 bases each). The CDR3 is made up of 14 amino acids. Germline CDR1 and CDR2: MNHEY and SMNVEV (reference sequence). Here the CDR3 reads CPSRGRRDTGELFF. CDR3 DNA: TGTCCCAGCAGGGGCCGGAGGGACACCGGGGAGCTGTTTTTT.

Comments on this clonotype: A much larger clone is a single base away; this may be a read error. V is TRBV27 and J is TRBJ2-7; TRBD1 matches at 11 bases. This CDR3 has 13 amino acids. Germline lookup yields CDR1 MNHEY and CDR2 SMNVEV (reference sequence). Unmatched junction bases numbered 4, after V lost 9 bases and J lost 3 bases. As DNA, the CDR3 is TGTGCCAGAAAGGGACAGGGGGACTACGAGCAGTACTTC. This encodes CARKGQGDYEQYF.

This clonotype was seen only a few times. The V and J genes are TRBV7-9 and TRBJ2-1, with 7 bases fitting TRBD2. In germline, CDR1 is SEHNR, CDR2 FQNEAQ (reference sequence). V dropped 5 bases and J dropped 3; count of bases not matched to a gene: 10. This CDR3 comprises 16 residues. In DNA, the CDR3 is TGTGCCAGCAGCCGACTCCCGGGACTAAACTACAATGAGCAGTTCTTC. This sequence encodes CASSRLPGLNYNEQFF.

This clonotype was counted ten times or more. The chain uses TRBV28 and TRBJ1-1, with D perhaps TRBD1 (5 bases). CDR3 size: 13 residues. CDR1 is MDHEN, CDR2 SYDVKM, per germline. The V and J ends lost 0 bases and 5 bases respectively, with 7 bases between them. CDR3 in amino acids: CASSLWDKTEAFF. CDR3 DNA sequence: TGTGCCAGCAGTTTATGGGACAAGACTGAAGCTTTCTTT. The whole variable domain, filled in from reference TRBV28 and TRBJ1-1, reads DVKVTQSSRYLVKRTGEKVFLECVQDMDHENMFWYRQDPGLGLRLIYFSYDVKMKEKGDIPEGYSVSREKKERFSLILESASTNQTSMYLCASSLWDKTEAFFGQGTRLTVV.

Ten or more counts support this clonotype. This chain joins TRBV7-2 and TRBJ2-3, with TRBD2 matching 12 bases. CDR1 SGHTA and CDR2 FQGNSA come from the germline V gene. The J segment lost 7 bases and the V segment lost 1 base, leaving 3 bases of the junction unmatched. The CDR3 sequence is 15 residues long. The CDR3 protein is CASSLGLAGVNTQYF. The CDR3 DNA is TGTGCCAGCAGCTTAGGACTAGCGGGAGTAAATACGCAGTATTTT. Based on the CDR3 plus reference TRBV7-2 and TRBJ2-3, the full variable domain is GAGVSQSPSNKVTEKGKDVELRCDPISGHTALYWYRQSLGQGLEFLIYFQGNSAPDKSGLPSDRFSAERTGGSVSTLTIQRTQQEDSAVYLCASSLGLAGVNTQYFGPGTRLTVL.